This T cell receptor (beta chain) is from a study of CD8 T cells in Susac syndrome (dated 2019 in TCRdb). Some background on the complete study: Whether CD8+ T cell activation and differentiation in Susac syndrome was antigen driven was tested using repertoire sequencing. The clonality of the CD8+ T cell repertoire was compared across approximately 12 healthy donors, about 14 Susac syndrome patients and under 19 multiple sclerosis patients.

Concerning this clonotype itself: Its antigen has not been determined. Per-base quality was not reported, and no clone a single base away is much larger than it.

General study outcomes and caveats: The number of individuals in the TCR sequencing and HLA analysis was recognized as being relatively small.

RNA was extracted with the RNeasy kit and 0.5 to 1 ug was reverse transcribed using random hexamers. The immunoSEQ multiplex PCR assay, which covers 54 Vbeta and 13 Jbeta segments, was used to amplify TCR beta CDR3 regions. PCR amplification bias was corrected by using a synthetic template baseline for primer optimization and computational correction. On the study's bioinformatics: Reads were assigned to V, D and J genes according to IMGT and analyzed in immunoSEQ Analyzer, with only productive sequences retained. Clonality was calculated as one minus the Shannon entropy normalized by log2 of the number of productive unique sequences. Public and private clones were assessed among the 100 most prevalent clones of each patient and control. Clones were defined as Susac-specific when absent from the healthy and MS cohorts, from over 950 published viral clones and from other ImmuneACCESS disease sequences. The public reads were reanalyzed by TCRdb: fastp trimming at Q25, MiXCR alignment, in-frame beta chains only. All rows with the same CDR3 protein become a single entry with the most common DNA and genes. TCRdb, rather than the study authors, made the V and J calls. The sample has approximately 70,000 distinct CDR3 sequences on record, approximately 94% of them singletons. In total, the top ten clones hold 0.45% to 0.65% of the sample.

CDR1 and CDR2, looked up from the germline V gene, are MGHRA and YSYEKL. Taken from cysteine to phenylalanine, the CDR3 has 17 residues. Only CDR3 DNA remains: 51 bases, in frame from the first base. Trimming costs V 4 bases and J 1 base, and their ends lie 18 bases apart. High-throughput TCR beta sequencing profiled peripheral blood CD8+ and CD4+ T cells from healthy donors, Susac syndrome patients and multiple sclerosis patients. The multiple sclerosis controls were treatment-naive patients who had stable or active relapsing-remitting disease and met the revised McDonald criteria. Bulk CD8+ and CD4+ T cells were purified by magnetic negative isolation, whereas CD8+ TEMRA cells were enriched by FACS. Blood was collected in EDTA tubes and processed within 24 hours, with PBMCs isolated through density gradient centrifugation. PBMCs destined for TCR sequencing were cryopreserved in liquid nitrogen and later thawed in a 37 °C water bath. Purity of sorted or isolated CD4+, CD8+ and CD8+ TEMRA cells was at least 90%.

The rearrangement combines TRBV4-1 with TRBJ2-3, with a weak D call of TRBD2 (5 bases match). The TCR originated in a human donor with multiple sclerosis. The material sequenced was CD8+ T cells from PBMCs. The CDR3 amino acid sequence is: CASSPGTIGVGTDTQYF. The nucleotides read TGCGCCAGCAGCCCGGGCACGATCGGGGTTGGCACAGATACGCAGTATTTT.